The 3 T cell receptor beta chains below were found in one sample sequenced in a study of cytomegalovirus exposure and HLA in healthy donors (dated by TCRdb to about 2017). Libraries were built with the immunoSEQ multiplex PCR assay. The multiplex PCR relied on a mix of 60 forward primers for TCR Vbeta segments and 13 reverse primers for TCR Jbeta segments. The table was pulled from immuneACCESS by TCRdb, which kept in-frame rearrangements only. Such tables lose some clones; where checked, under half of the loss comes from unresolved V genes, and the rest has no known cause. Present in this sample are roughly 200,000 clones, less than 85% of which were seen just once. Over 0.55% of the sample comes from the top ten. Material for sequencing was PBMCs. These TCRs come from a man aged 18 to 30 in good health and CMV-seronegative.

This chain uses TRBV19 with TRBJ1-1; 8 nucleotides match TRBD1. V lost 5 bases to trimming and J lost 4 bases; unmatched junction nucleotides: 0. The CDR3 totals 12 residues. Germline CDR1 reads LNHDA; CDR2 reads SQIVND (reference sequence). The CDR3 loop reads CASSDRGTEAFF. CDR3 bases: TGTGCCAGTAGTGACAGGGGCACTGAAGCTTTCTTT.

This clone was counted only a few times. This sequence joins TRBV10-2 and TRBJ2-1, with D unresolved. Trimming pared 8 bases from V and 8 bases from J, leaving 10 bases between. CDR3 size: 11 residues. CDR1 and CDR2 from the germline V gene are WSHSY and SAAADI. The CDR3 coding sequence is TGCGCCAGCTCACTTGTTGATGAGCAGTTCTTC. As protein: CASSLVDEQFF.

The CDR3, as DNA: TGTGCCAGCAGTTTAGGGCCTTCTGGGGCCAACGTCCTGACTTTC. It encodes CASSLGPSGANVLTF. V usage is TRBV27 and J usage is TRBJ2-6, with unresolved D. Germline V gene data show CDR1 as MNHEY and CDR2 as SMNVEV (reference sequence). The CDR3 is 15 amino acids. The ends were cut back, 2 bases at V and 1 base at J, with 6 bases in the middle.